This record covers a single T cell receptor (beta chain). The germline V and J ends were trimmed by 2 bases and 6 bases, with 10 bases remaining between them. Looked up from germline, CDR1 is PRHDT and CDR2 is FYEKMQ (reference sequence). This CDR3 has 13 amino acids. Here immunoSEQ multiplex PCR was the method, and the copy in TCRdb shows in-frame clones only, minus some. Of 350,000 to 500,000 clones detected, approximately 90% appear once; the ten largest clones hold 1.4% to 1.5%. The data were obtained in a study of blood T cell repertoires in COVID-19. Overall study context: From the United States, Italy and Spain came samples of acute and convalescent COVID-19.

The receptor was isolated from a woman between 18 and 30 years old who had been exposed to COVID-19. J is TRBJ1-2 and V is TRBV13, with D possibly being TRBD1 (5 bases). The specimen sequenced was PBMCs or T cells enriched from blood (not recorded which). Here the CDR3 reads CASSLLGGDGYTF. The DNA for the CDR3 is TGTGCCAGCAGCTTACTCGGGGGTGATGGCTACACCTTC. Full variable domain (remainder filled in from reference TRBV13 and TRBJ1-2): AAGVIQSPRHLIKEKRETATLKCYPIPRHDTVYWYQQGPGQDPQFLISFYEKMQSDKGSIPDRFSAQQFSDYHSELNMSSLELGDSALYFCASSLLGGDGYTFGSGTRLTVV.